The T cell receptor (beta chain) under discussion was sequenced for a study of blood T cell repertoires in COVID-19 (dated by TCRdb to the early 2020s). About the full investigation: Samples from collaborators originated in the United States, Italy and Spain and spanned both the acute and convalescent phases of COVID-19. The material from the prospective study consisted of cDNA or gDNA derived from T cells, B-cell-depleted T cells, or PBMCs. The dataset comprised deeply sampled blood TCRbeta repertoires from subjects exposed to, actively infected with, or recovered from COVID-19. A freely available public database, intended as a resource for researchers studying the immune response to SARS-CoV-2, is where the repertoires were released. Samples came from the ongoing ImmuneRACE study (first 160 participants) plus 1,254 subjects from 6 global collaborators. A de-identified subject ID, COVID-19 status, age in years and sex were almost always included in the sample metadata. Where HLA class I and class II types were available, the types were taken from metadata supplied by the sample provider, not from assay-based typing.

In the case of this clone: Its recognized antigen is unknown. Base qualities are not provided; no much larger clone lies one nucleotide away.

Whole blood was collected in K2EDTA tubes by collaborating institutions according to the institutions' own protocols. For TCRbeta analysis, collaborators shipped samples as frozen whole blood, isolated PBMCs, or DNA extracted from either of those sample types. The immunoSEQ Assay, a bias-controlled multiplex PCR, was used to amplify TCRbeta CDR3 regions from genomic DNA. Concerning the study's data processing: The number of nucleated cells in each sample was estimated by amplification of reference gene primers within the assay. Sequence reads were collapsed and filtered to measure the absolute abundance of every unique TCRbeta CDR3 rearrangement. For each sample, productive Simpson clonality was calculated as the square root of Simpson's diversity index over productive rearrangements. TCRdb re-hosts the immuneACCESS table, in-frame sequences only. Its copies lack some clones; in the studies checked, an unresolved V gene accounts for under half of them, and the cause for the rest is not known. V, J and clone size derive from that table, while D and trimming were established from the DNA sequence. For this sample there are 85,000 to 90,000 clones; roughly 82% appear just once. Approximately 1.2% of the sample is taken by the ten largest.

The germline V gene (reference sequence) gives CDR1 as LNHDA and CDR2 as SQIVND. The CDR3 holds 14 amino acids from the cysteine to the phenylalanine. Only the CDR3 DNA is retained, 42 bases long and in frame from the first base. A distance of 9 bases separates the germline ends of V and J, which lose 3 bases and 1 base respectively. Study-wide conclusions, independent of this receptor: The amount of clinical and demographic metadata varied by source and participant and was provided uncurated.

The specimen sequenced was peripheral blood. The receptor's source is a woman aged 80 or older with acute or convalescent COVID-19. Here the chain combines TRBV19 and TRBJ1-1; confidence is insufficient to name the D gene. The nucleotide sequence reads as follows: TGTGCCAGTAGTATTGCAGGAAAGAACACTGAAGCTTTCTTT. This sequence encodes CASSIAGKNTEAFF.